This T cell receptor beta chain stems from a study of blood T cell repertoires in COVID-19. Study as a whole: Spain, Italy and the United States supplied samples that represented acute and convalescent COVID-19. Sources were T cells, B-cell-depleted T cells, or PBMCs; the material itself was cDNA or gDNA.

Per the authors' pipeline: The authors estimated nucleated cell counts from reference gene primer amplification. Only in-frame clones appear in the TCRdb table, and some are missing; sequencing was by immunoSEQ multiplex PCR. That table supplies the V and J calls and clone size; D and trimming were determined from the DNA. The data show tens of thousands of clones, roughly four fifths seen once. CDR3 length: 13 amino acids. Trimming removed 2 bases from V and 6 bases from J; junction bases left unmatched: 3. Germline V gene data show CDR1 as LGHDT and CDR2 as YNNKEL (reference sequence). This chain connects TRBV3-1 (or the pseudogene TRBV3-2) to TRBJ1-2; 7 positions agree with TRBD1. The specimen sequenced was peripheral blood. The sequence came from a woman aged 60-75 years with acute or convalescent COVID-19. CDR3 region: CASSQKGANGYTF. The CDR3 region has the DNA TGTGCCAGCAGCCAAAAGGGGGCGAATGGCTACACCTTC.